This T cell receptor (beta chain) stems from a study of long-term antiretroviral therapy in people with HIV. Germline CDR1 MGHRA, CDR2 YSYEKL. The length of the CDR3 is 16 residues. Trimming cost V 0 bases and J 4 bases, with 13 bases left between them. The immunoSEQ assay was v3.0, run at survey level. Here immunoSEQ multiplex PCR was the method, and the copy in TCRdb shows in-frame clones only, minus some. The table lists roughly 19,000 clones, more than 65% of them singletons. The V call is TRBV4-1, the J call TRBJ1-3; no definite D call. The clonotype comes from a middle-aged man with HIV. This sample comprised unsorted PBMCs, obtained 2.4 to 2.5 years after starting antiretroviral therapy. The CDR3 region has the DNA TGCGCCAGCAGCCAAGAGCCGGGGTCTAGGGGAAACACCATATATTTT. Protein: CASSQEPGSRGNTIYF.